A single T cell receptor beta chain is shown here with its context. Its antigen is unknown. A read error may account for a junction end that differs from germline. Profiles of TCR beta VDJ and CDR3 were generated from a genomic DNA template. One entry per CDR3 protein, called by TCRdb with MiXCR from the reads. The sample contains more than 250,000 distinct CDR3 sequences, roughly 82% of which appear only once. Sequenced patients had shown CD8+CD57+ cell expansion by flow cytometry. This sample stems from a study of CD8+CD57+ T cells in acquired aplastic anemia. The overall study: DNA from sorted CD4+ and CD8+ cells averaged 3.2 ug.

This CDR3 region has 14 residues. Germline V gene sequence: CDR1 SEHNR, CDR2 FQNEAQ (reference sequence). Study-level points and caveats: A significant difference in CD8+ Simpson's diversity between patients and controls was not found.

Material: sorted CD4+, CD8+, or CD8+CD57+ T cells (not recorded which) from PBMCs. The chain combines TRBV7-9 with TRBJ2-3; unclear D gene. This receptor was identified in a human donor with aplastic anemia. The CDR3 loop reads CASSLAGGYGTHVF. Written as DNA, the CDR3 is TGTGCCAGCAGCTTAGCGGGTGGCTACGGTACGCACGTCTTT.